This T cell receptor (beta chain) was identified during a study of blood T cell repertoires in COVID-19. Study information: Sites across the United States, Italy and Spain contributed samples from acute and convalescent COVID-19. Sources were T cells, B-cell-depleted T cells, or PBMCs; the material itself was cDNA or gDNA.

V lost 1 base, J lost 4 bases, and 10 bases lay in between. Germline V gene data show CDR1 as KGHSH and CDR2 as LQKENI. The CDR3 loop spans 14 amino acids. The repertoire was sequenced with immunoSEQ multiplex PCR; TCRdb's copy has only in-frame clones and lacks some. The sample shows 50,000 to 85,000 clones, about four fifths of them seen only once. This receptor was identified in a human donor in a cohort sampled during active COVID-19. Sequenced input: peripheral blood. This chain connects TRBV18 to TRBJ1-1; D not certain. CDR3 bases: TGTGCCAGCTCACCACAGGTAGCGGTCACTGAAGCTTTCTTT. This sequence encodes CASSPQVAVTEAFF.